Judged by abundance, the clone carrying this T cell receptor beta chain is medium-sized. After mixed lymphocyte reaction, dividing CD4+ and CD8+ responder T cells were sorted. Produced via immunoSEQ multiplex PCR; TCRdb's table is partial and in-frame only. The table lists approximately 10,000 clones, less than 35% of them singletons. The data were taken from a study of graft-versus-host responses after intestinal transplantation. Study-level background: Each transplant was multivisceral, liver-intestinal, or isolated intestinal. Regarding the study as a whole: The presence of high graft-versus-host to host-versus-graft clonal ratios in allografts characterized patients with graft-donor T cell macrochimerism.

The CDR3 contains 13 residues. V was cut by 6 bases and J by 2 bases, with 10 bases left in between. Germline CDR1 reads MDHEN; CDR2 reads SYDVKM. The sample here was alloreactive CD4+ T cells from a mixed lymphocyte reaction culture, taken before intestinal transplant. Sample subset: CFSE-low proliferating T cells sorted from roughly 6-day pre-transplant mixed lymphocyte reaction (GvH or HvG direction). The sequence came from a human patient who received an intestinal transplant. The chain links TRBV28 to TRBJ1-2, with D possibly being TRBD1 (6 bases). In DNA form, the CDR3 reads TGTGCCAGCAGCAACACAGGGAACTATGGCTACACCTTC. It is translated as CASSNTGNYGYTF.